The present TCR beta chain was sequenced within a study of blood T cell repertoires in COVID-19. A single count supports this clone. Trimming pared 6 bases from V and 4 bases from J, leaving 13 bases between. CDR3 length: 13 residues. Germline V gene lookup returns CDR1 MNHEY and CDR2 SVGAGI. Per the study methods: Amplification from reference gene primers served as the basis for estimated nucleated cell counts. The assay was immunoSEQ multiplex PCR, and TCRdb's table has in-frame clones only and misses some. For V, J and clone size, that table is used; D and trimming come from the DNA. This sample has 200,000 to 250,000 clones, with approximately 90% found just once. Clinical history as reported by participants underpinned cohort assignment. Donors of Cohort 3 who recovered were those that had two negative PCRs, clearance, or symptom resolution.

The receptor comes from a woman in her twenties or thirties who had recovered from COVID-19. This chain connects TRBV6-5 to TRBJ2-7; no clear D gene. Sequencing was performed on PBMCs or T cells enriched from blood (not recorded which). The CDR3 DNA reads TGTGCCAGCAGCCTAGGAGCGCCTTACGAGCAGTACTTC. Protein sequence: CASSLGAPYEQYF.